This T cell receptor (beta chain) originates from a study of blood T cell repertoires in COVID-19. For the study at large: In each case, the material was cDNA or gDNA derived from T cells, B-cell-depleted T cells, or PBMCs.

The CDR3 is 20 amino acids. Using immunoSEQ multiplex PCR, the repertoire was profiled, and TCRdb retains in-frame clones only, with some absent. The table has roughly 200,000 clones, 89% seen once. Assignment of participants to cohorts was predicated upon participant-reported clinical history. The chain uses TRBV21-1 and TRBJ1-5. TRBV21-1 is flagged as a pseudogene. This TCR derives from a woman aged 40 to 50 with acute COVID-19. The material sequenced was PBMCs or T cells enriched from blood (not recorded which). This chain's CDR3 is CASSKLDPPGLPYSNQPQHF. The CDR3 nucleotides read TGTGCCAGCAGCAAGCTCGACCCCCCTGGACTACCCTATAGCAATCAGCCCCAGCATTTT.